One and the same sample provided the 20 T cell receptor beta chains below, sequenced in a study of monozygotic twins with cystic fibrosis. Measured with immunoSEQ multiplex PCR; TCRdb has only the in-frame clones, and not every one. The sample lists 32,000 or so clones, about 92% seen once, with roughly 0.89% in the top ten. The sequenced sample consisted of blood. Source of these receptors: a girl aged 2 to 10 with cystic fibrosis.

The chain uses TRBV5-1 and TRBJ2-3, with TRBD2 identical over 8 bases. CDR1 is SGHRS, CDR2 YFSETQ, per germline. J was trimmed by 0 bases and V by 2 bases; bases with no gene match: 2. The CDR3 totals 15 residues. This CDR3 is CASSFERGSTDTQYF. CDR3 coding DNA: TGCGCCAGCAGCTTCGAGCGGGGGAGCACAGATACGCAGTATTTT.

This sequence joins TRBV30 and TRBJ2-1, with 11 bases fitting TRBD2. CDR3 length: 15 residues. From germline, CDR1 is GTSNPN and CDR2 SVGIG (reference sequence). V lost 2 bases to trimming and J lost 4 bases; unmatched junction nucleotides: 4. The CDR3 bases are TGTGCCTGGAGTCGACTAGCGGGGATTTACAATGAGCAGTTCTTC. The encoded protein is CAWSRLAGIYNEQFF.

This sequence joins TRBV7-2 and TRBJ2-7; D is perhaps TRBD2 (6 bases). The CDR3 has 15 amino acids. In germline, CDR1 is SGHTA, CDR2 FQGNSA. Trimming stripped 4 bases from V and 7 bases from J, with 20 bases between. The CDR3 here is CASSSVGDPAGEQYF. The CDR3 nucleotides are TGTGCCAGCAGCTCCGTTGGGGATCCCGCGGGGGAGCAGTACTTC.

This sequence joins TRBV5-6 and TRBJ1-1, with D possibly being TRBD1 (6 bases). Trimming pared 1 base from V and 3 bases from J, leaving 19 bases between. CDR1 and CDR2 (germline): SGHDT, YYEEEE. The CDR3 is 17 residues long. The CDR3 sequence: CASSLRGAGKSDTEAFF. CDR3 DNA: TGTGCCAGCAGCTTGCGGGGGGCAGGGAAATCGGACACTGAAGCTTTCTTT.

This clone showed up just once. The CDR3 loop is CASSEALRQAQETQYF. The CDR3 DNA sequence: TGTGCCAGCAGTGAAGCGCTTCGGCAGGCCCAAGAGACCCAGTACTTC. This chain connects TRBV6-1 to TRBJ2-5; D remains unclear. Germline V CDR1 and CDR2: MNHNS, SASEGT. CDR3 length: 16 amino acids. The V and J ends lost 0 bases and 1 base respectively, with 12 bases between them.

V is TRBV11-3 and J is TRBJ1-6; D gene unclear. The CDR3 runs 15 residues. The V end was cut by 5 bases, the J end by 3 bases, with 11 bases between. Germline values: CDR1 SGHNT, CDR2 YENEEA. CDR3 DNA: TGTGCCAGCAGCCCCAGATCATTCTATAATTCACCCCTCCACTTT. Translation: CASSPRSFYNSPLHF. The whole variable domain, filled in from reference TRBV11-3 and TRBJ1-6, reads EAGVVQSPRYKIIEKKQPVAFWCNPISGHNTLYWYLQNLGQGPELLIRYENEEAVDDSQLPKDRFSAERLKGVDSTLKIQPAELGDSAVYLCASSPRSFYNSPLHFGNGTRLTVT.

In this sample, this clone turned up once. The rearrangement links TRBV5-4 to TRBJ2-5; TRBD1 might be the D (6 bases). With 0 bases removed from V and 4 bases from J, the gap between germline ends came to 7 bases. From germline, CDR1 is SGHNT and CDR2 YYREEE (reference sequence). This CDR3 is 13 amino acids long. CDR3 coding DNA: TGTGCCAGCAGCTTGGTAGGGGGAGAGACCCAGTACTTC. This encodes CASSLVGGETQYF.

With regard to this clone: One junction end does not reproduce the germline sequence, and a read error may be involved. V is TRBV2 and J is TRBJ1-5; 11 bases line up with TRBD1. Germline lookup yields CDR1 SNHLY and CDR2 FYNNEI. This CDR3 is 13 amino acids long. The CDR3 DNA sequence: TGTGCCAGCAGTCCAATTGGACAGGGGGCCTACTATTTT. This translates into CASSPIGQGAYYF.

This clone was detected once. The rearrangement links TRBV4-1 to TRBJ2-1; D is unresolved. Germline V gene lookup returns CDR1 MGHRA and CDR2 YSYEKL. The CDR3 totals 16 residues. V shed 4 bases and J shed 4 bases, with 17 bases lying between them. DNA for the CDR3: TGCGCCAGCAGCCCGCAGGCCGTAATGGCATACAATGAGCAGTTCTTC. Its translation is CASSPQAVMAYNEQFF.

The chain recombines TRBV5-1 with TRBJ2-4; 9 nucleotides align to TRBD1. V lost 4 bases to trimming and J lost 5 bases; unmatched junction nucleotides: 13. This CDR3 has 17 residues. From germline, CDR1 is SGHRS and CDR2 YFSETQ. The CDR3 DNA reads TGCGCCAGCAGCGCCGGGACAGGGTCCCTCTCCCAAAACATTCAGTACTTC. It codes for CASSAGTGSLSQNIQYF.

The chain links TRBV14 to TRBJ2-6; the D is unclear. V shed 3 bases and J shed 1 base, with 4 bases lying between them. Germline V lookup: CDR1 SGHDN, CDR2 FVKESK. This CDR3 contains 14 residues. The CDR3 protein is CASSQSSGANVLTF. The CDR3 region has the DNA TGTGCCAGCAGCCAGTCTTCTGGGGCCAACGTCCTGACTTTC.

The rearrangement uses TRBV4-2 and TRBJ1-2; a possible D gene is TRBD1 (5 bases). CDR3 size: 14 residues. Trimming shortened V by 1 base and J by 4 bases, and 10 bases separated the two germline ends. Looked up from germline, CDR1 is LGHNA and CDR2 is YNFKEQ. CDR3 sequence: CASSQVTAFYGYTF. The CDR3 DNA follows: TGTGCCAGCAGCCAAGTGACAGCGTTCTATGGCTACACCTTC.

The CDR3 DNA reads as TGTGCCGGGTCTAGGAGCTCTGGAAACACCATATATTTT. Protein sequence: CAGSRSSGNTIYF. The chain joins TRBV28 to TRBJ1-3, with D unclear. Trimming pared 11 bases from V and 0 bases from J, leaving 11 bases between. The CDR3 covers 13 residues. Per germline, CDR1 MDHEN and CDR2 SYDVKM.

The DNA of the CDR3 is TGTGCCAGCAGCTCAGTTCCAGGGTACGAGCAGTACTTC. Amino acids: CASSSVPGYEQYF. V and J are TRBV4-2 and TRBJ2-7, with D maybe TRBD1 (5 bases). V lost 5 bases and J lost 4, with 12 bases in between. Germline CDR1 LGHNA, CDR2 YNFKEQ. CDR3 length: 13 residues.

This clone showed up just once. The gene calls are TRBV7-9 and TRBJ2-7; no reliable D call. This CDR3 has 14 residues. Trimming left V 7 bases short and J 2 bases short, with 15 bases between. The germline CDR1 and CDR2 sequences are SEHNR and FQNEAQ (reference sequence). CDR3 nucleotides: TGTGCCAGCACCTCGAAAGACTTCACCTACGAGCAGTACTTC. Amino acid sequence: CASTSKDFTYEQYF.

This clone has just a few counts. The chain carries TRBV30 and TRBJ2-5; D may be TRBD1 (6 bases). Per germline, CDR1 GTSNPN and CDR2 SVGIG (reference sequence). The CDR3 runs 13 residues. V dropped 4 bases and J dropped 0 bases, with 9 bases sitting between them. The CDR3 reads CAWKGEYQETQYF. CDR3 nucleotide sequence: TGTGCCTGGAAGGGGGAATACCAAGAGACCCAGTACTTC. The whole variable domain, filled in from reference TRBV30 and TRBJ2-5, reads SQTIHQWPATLVQPVGSPLSLECTVEGTSNPNLYWYRQAAGRGLQLLFYSVGIGQISSEVPQNLSASRPQDRQFILSSKKLLLSDSGFYLCAWKGEYQETQYFGPGTRLLVL.

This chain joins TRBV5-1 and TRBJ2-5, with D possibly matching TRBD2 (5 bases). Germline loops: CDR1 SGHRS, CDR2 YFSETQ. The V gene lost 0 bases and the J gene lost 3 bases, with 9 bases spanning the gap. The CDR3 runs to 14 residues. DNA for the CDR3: TGCGCCAGCAGCTTGGACCTAGCTGAAGAGACCCAGTACTTC. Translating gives CASSLDLAEETQYF.

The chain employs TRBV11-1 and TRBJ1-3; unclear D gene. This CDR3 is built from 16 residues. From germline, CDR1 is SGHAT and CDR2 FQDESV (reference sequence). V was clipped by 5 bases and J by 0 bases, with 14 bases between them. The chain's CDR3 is CASSGSRPDSGNTIYF. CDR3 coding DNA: TGTGCCAGCAGCGGTTCCAGACCGGACTCTGGAAACACCATATATTTT.

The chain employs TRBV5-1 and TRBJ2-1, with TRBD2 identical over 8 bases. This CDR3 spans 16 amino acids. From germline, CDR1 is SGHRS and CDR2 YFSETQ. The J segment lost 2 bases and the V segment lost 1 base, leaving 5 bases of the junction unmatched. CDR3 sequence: CASSLSGGSTYNEQFF. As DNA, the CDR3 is TGCGCCAGCAGCTTGAGCGGGGGATCCACCTACAATGAGCAGTTCTTC.

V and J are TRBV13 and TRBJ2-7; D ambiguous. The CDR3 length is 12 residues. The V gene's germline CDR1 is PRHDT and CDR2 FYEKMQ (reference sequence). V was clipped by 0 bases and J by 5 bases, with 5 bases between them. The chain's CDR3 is CASSLGGNEQYF. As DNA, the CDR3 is TGTGCCAGCAGCTTAGGAGGAAACGAGCAGTACTTC. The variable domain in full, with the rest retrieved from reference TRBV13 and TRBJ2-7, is AAGVIQSPRHLIKEKRETATLKCYPIPRHDTVYWYQQGPGQDPQFLISFYEKMQSDKGSIPDRFSAQQFSDYHSELNMSSLELGDSALYFCASSLGGNEQYFGPGTRLTVT.